Sequencing of this T cell receptor beta chain was carried out in a study of blood T cell repertoires in COVID-19. Study at large: COVID-19 samples from acute and convalescent phases originated in the United States, Italy and Spain. PBMCs, B-cell-depleted T cells, or T cells were the source of the cDNA or gDNA that made up the material.

Cohort placement rested on clinical history that participants reported themselves. Only one count was recorded for this clone. Some clones are missing from TCRdb's copy, which holds only in-frame ones; the method was immunoSEQ multiplex PCR. Among 200,000 to 300,000 clones, roughly 89% were seen once, and the ten largest hold roughly 2.6%. V was trimmed by 5 bases and J by 1 base, leaving 8 bases between them. Per the germline V gene, CDR1 is SEHNR and CDR2 is FQNEAQ (reference sequence). The CDR3 runs to 13 residues. The sample was PBMCs or T cells enriched from blood (not recorded which). This clonotype was sampled from a woman aged 25 to 45 with acute COVID-19. V usage is TRBV7-9 and J usage is TRBJ1-1; D is ambiguous. Here the CDR3 reads CASSAGRNTEAFF. DNA for the CDR3: TGTGCCAGCAGCGCCGGGAGGAACACTGAAGCTTTCTTT. Supplemented by reference TRBV7-9 and TRBJ1-1, the full variable domain reads DTGVSQNPRHKITKRGQNVTFRCDPISEHNRLYWYRQTLGQGPEFLTYFQNEAQLEKSRLLSDRFSAERPKGSFSTLEIQRTEQGDSAMYLCASSAGRNTEAFFGQGTRLTVV.